The TCR beta chain under discussion was sequenced for a study of T cells in tumors after PD-1 blockade. The wider study: Treatment was either pembrolizumab 200 mg every 3 weeks or cemiplimab 350 mg every 2 weeks. On average, peripheral blood gave around 110,000 TCR templates and 35,000 to 40,000 unique clonotypes.

In regard to this clone: Its antigen is as yet unknown.

CDR3 size: 12 residues. V trimming: 4 bases; J trimming: 4 bases; junction bases outside the gene matches: 1. CDR1 is SGHDN and CDR2 is FVKESK in the germline V gene. Input was about 550 ng to 6,500 ng of genomic DNA from tumor or blood. Study-wide findings and caveats: Some novel exhausted tumor clones appeared in pre-treatment blood, suggesting peripheral recruitment.

The assay was immunoSEQ multiplex PCR, and TCRdb's table has in-frame clones only and misses some. The sample has roughly 33,000 clones, more than 70% seen once; the top ten hold 30% to 40%. J is TRBJ2-7 and V is TRBV14, with TRBD1 matching 7 bases. The material sequenced was PBMCs, taken before anti-PD-1 treatment. The receptor's source is a human donor with basal cell carcinoma. CDR3 nucleotides: TGTGCCAGCAGCCTACAGGGGTACGAGCAGTACTTC. This gives the protein CASSLQGYEQYF.